The 8 T cell receptor beta chains below come from one sample, sequenced in a study of cytomegalovirus exposure and HLA in healthy donors (dated by TCRdb to 2016 to 2017). The library was obtained by the immunoSEQ multiplex PCR assay. A mixture of 60 forward primers for TCR Vbeta segments and 13 reverse primers for TCR Jbeta segments was used in the multiplex PCR. The table was pulled from immuneACCESS by TCRdb, which kept in-frame rearrangements only. Such tables lose some clones; where checked, under half of the loss comes from unresolved V genes, and the rest has no known cause. The sample table records over 150,000 clones. Roughly 0.74% of the sample is held by the ten biggest clonotypes. The sample comprised PBMCs. Receptor source: a boy between 5 and 17 years old in good health and CMV-seronegative.

The rearrangement links TRBV27 to TRBJ2-7; 7 bases align to TRBD2. The CDR3 covers 15 residues. Per the germline V gene, CDR1 is MNHEY and CDR2 is SMNVEV (reference sequence). V was clipped by 6 bases and J by 6 bases; unmatched bases: 14. CDR3 bases: TGTGCCAGCAGCTTCCGACTAGCTCGCGTGGGCGAGCAGTACTTC. This sequence encodes CASSFRLARVGEQYF.

V usage is TRBV30 and J usage is TRBJ2-5; a weak D match, TRBD1 (5 bases). The J call may be wrong; the DNA end is better matched by TRBJ2-7. Germline V gene lookup returns CDR1 GTSNPN and CDR2 SVGIG (reference sequence). The CDR3 sequence is 13 residues long. The CDR3 DNA reads as TGTGCCTGGAGTGTACTCGACAGCTACGAGCAGTACTTC. This sequence encodes CAWSVLDSYEQYF.

The chain is built from TRBV4-1 and TRBJ1-5; D uncertain. The V gene lost 1 base and the J gene lost 7 bases, with 8 bases spanning the gap. The CDR3 runs to 13 residues. Germline values: CDR1 MGHRA, CDR2 YSYEKL. CDR3 loop: CASSQAPKQPQHF. CDR3 sequence (DNA): TGCGCCAGCAGCCAAGCCCCCAAACAGCCCCAGCATTTT.

The gene calls are TRBV7-8 and TRBJ2-7, with D perhaps matching TRBD1 (6 bases). Looked up from germline, CDR1 is SGHVS and CDR2 is FQNEAQ. The V gene lost 1 base and the J gene lost 2 bases, with 15 bases spanning the gap. There are 16 residues in the CDR3. The CDR3 protein is CASSLGPLSGAYEQYF. The CDR3 DNA is TGTGCCAGCAGCTTAGGCCCCCTATCAGGGGCCTACGAGCAGTACTTC.

The chain couples TRBV29-1 to TRBJ2-3; tentatively, D is TRBD2 (6 bases). Trimming cost V 7 bases and J 4 bases, with 12 bases left between them. Germline loops: CDR1 SQVTM, CDR2 ANQGSEA. The CDR3 sequence is 12 residues long. CDR3 region: CSGGRRADTQYF. CDR3 DNA: TGCAGCGGAGGTCGGAGGGCAGATACGCAGTATTTT.

The V gene is TRBV27, the J gene TRBJ2-7; 12 nucleotides align to TRBD1. The V and J ends lost 6 bases and 7 bases, in that order; junction bases with no gene match: 7. This CDR3 is built from 14 residues. Germline V gene lookup returns CDR1 MNHEY and CDR2 SMNVEV (reference sequence). The CDR3 sequence is CASSSGTGGKEQYF. The CDR3 DNA is TGTGCCAGCAGCTCCGGGACAGGGGGCAAAGAGCAGTACTTC.

The chain joins TRBV18 to TRBJ1-5, with D possibly being TRBD1 (6 bases). Germline V CDR1 and CDR2: KGHSH, LQKENI. The CDR3 extends over 14 amino acids. Trimming cost V 4 bases and J 2 bases, with 9 bases left between them. CDR3 coding DNA: TGTGCCAGCTCACAGACAGGTGGCAATCAGCCCCAGCATTTT. Protein sequence: CASSQTGGNQPQHF.

The rearrangement links TRBV7-2 to TRBJ2-1; TRBD2 might be the D (6 bases). The germline V and J ends were trimmed by 5 bases and 7 bases, with 15 bases remaining between them. Looked up from germline, CDR1 is SGHTA and CDR2 is FQGNSA. The CDR3 spans 14 residues. CDR3 coding DNA: TGTGCCAGCAGCCGACCGGGACTCTTTAATGAGCAGTTCTTC. Translation: CASSRPGLFNEQFF.